This is a list of T cell receptor beta chains from one sample in a study of OX40 agonist ivuxolimab in advanced cancers. Assay used: immunoSEQ multiplex PCR; TCRdb lists only in-frame clones, some missing. Here the sample spans about 46,000 clones, 88% being singletons. The sample consisted of CD4+ or CD8+ T cells sorted from blood, taken in a trial of the OX40 agonist ivuxolimab. Receptor source: an adult with an advanced solid tumor such as melanoma, head and neck, liver or kidney cancer. Both conserved end residues are part of each CDR3. The order of the fields is V gene, J gene, CDR3 protein.

v_gene: TRBV5-1
j_gene: TRBJ1-6
CDR3aa: CASSLDRVRGSPLHF

v_gene: TRBV4-2
j_gene: TRBJ1-3
CDR3aa: CASSRGQSYDGNTIYF

v_gene: TRBV11-2
j_gene: TRBJ2-1
CDR3aa: CASSLERDSQQFF

v_gene: TRBV9
j_gene: TRBJ1-2
CDR3aa: CASSASSAAGYTF

v_gene: TRBV18
j_gene: TRBJ2-2
CDR3aa: CASSPPAGGETGELFF

v_gene: TRBV5-4
j_gene: TRBJ1-1
CDR3aa: CASSLGGIEGTEAFF

v_gene: TRBV6-1
j_gene: TRBJ2-2
CDR3aa: CASSEPGTGVTGELFF

v_gene: TRBV5-1
j_gene: TRBJ2-1
CDR3aa: CASSLVPRSYNEQFF

v_gene: TRBV19
j_gene: TRBJ2-7
CDR3aa: CASSPHSGLAGGRYEQYF

v_gene: TRBV19
j_gene: TRBJ1-5
CDR3aa: CASSIQTGQPQHF

v_gene: TRBV19
j_gene: TRBJ1-1
CDR3aa: CASSIPGSEAFF